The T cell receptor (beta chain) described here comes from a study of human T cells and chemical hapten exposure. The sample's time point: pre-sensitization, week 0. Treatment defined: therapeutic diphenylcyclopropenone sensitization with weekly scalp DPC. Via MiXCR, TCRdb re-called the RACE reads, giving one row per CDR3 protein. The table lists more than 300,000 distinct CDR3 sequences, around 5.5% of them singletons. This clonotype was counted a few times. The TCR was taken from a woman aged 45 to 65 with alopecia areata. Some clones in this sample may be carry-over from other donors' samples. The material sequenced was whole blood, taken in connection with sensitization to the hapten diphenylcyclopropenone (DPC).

This CDR3 is CSPGPSTDTQYF. The CDR3 DNA reads as TGCAGCCCTGGGCCTAGCACAGATACGCAGTATTTT. The chain combines TRBV20-1 with TRBJ2-3, with D uncertain. The germline gives CDR1 DFQATT, CDR2 SNEGSKA (reference sequence). CDR3 length: 12 amino acids.